The sequence of this TCR beta chain was determined in a study of OX40 agonist ivuxolimab in advanced cancers. Study-wide background: Those enrolled were approximately 78% male, with a mean age of around 58 years and ages from 23 to 79. Partial responses were recorded for three patients, including one with hepatocellular carcinoma and two with cutaneous melanoma. Study-wide findings and caveats: Researchers did not establish what antigens the expanded peripheral T cells target. The CD4+ and CD8+ T cells in the blood had expanded clonally by week 6 at 0.1 to 3.0 mg/kg.

On this clone: What it binds is not known.

V was clipped by 1 base and J by 8 bases, with 12 bases between them. The germline gives CDR1 SGHVS, CDR2 FQNEAQ. This CDR3 comprises 15 residues. Some clones are missing from TCRdb's copy, which holds only in-frame ones; the method was immunoSEQ multiplex PCR. The data show 60,000 to 70,000 clones, roughly 89% seen once. The material was CD4+ or CD8+ T cells sorted from blood, obtained in a trial of the OX40 agonist ivuxolimab. This clonotype originated in an adult with an advanced solid tumor such as melanoma, head and neck, liver or kidney cancer. The rearrangement links TRBV7-8 to TRBJ1-6; D not resolved. The CDR3 protein is CASSLVAGFDSPLHF. CDR3 in DNA: TGTGCCAGCAGCTTAGTGGCTGGGTTCGATTCACCCCTCCACTTT.